This T cell receptor beta chain was captured by sequencing in a study of fetal regulatory T cell absence and autoimmunity. Findings of the study overall: Oligoclonal TCR enrichment in pancreas over cord blood reached over 90-fold for some clones.

Trimming at V came to 3 bases and at J to 7 bases, leaving 6 bases not matched to a gene. The CDR3 runs 16 residues. Per germline, CDR1 SGHNT and CDR2 YYREEE (reference sequence). Remarks on this clone: Its antigen is not known.

The assay was run at survey level. Generated by immunoSEQ multiplex PCR, the TCRdb table keeps only in-frame clones and is missing some. The table records some 46,000 clones, approximately 83% of them present only once. This sequence originates from a newborn boy with IPEX syndrome. The V call is TRBV5-4, the J call TRBJ2-1, with 14 bases identical to TRBD2. What was sequenced was cord blood. The CDR3 is CASSSGTSGSGNEQFF. CDR3 bases: TGTGCCAGCAGCTCCGGGACTAGCGGGAGTGGGAATGAGCAGTTCTTC.